What follows describes a single TCR beta chain. What it recognizes is unknown. The CDR3 consists of 18 residues. The V and J ends lost 0 bases and 0 bases respectively, with 17 bases between them. Per germline, CDR1 LGHNA and CDR2 YNFKEQ. The entry originates in a study of T cell responses to AZD1222 COVID-19 vaccine. Regarding the study as a whole: Among spike-specific TCRs, nearly half reportedly target unmutated variant regions. Most donors were white British, females outnumbered males, and clonal diversity was possibly underestimated. Repertoire sampling occurred only after the peak T cell response. Distributed over spike, vaccine-associated CD4 TCRs predominated at 160-218 and 743-854.

Generated by immunoSEQ multiplex PCR, the TCRdb table keeps only in-frame clones and is missing some. The data hold roughly 120,000 clones, with approximately 89% observed a single time. The chain uses TRBV4-2 and TRBJ1-2; D not resolved. Sequenced here: peripheral blood, sampled 28 days after the second AZD1222 dose. This sequence originates from an adult who received the AZD1222 COVID-19 vaccine. The CDR3 loop reads CASSQDANRLATNYGYTF. The CDR3 DNA sequence: TGTGCCAGCAGCCAAGATGCCAACCGACTGGCTACTAACTATGGCTACACCTTC.